This T cell receptor beta chain comes out of a study of cytomegalovirus exposure and HLA in healthy donors (dated by TCRdb to 2015 to 2018). Regarding the complete study: An earlier analysis of roughly 500 of the donors reported about 250 Gb of sequence data and 120 million or so unique TCR beta sequences from roughly 180 million T cells. Approximately 330 gigabases of sequencing data and tens of millions of unique TCR sequences made up an early release that covered over 550 HLA-typed donors. Of the approximately 400 genotyped donors, 81% fell in the genetic ancestry cluster associated with self-reported Caucasian donors. The study aimed to test whether cataloging public T cell receptors could reveal signatures of past pathogen exposure. The study profiled the T cell repertoires of 500 to 800 subjects by immunosequencing and related them to cytomegalovirus serostatus. In addition to the first cohort of 650 to 800 subjects, a separate validation cohort of approximately 120 different subjects was used. To predict cytomegalovirus infection status, the study combined high-throughput TCR immunosequencing, statistical association of individual TCRs with disease status, and machine learning. A later analysis re-analyzed previously published TCR beta repertoires from 660 or so donors and added high-resolution HLA genotyping to study TCR occurrence patterns. The later analysis used no new phenotypic data to find candidate immune exposures, relying instead on TCR beta sequences and their occurrence across donors. To decide whether each TCR beta V gene segment behaved as functional or pseudogenic, an earlier analysis of nearly 600 of the donors relied on high-throughput TCR beta sequencing. Donor age, sex, ethnicity and CMV serostatus were compiled together with the repertoire data. A later genetic analysis took genome-wide SNP genotypes for about 65% of the 666 donors and used that subset as a discovery cohort. Every discovery cohort repertoire had been produced on one sequencing platform. Class I and class II HLA loci were covered by the typing at four-digit resolution. The number of donors typed differed by locus, with 629-630 for A, B, C, DRB1 and DQB1, around 500 for DQA1, 606 for DPA1, and some 440 for DPB1. Roughly 5 DR-DQ haplotypes were handled as single units for association and clustering, since linkage in the cohort was strong. Among roughly 370 genotyped donors of the cohort, an average of roughly 240,000 unique TCR beta nucleotide sequences were sequenced per donor, about a sixth of them non-productive.

V is trimmed back by 4 bases and J by 7 bases, and the junction contains 4 bases that no gene match accounts for. CDR1 MNHEY and CDR2 SVGAGI were looked up in the germline V gene. The CDR3 covers 13 residues, taking in both the cysteine and the phenylalanine. The only DNA kept is the CDR3, 39 bases in frame from the first base. This clone has a single count. Its antigen remains undetermined. Base qualities are missing; no much larger clone stands one base away. The protocol used for the library was the immunoSEQ multiplex PCR assay. For the multiplex PCR, a mixture combining 60 forward primers for TCR Vbeta segments and 13 reverse primers for TCR Jbeta segments was used. A multiplex PCR assay on genomic DNA amplified the CDR3 region of rearranged TCR beta genes. The amplified TCR beta libraries were sequenced on the Illumina HiSeq System as 87-base-pair reads. In the authors' own workflow: A later analysis tallied 80 million to 95 million unique TCR beta chains across the 666 repertoires, and about 12 million of those chains were shared by two or more donors. A nearest-neighbor algorithm error-corrected the raw reads and collapsed the reads into unique sequences, merging closely related sequences to remove PCR and sequencing errors. V, D and J gene segments were assigned by aligning CDR3 sequences to IMGT reference sequences. Each retained sequence needed at least a six-nucleotide match to both a V gene segment and a J gene segment. A rearrangement was called productive if the CDR3 had no stop codons and remained in frame with V and J, and every other rearrangement was called non-productive. Following IMGT convention, CDR3 was defined as the stretch from the second conserved V-encoded cysteine to the conserved J-encoded phenylalanine. The earlier analysis of 587 of the donors excluded sequences that lacked an unambiguous match to a single V gene segment. An earlier analysis of fewer than 750 of the donors classified V segments as functional when productive rearrangements were above 56.7% and as segregating when the standard deviation between donors was above 5%. A statistical classification framework was developed to diagnose cytomegalovirus status using the catalog of TCR beta chain sequences. In a later analysis, TCR nucleotide sequences were compared against IMGT/GENE-DB human TR gene sequences so that V and J genes could be assigned. Using the TCRdist pipeline, a later analysis assigned CDR3 sequences along with most-parsimonious VDJ recombination scenarios. In a later analysis, each TCR beta chain was defined by its CDR3 amino acid sequence together with its V-gene family, and reads lacking a unique V-gene family were excluded. As a way to deal with suspected cross-contamination and a sequencing artifact, a later analysis dropped nearly 600 nucleotide sequences that were highly shared and had low generation probability. In a later analysis, a clonal expansion index was calculated for each public chain from normalized within-repertoire ranks of inferred template counts. Generation probabilities in a later analysis came from a VDJ recombination model fitted to out-of-frame rearrangements, and those results were checked against IGoR. A later analysis scored TCR-TCR, TCR-HLA and TCR-CMV co-occurrence with hypergeometric tests, applying a repertoire-size bias correction to TCR pairs. False discovery rates were estimated in a later analysis by permuting HLA or CMV assignments 20 times. In a later analysis, co-occurring TCRs were grouped using DBSCAN, with TCRdist sequence similarity added in when clustering inside HLA-allele-positive subsets. For co-occurrence clustering, repertoires with fewer than 30,000 or more than 120,000 public chains were excluded, along with about five repertoires with anomalous nucleotide sharing. TCRdb took this table from immuneACCESS and kept in-frame rearrangements with V and J called. Such tables lack part of the clones; where checked against another copy, unresolved V genes explain under half of the gap, and the rest is unexplained. V, J and clone size derive from that table, while D and trimming were established from the DNA sequence. The sample table records roughly 45,000 clones; 60% to 80% of these occur just once. Approximately 1.4% of the sample is held by the ten biggest clonotypes.

The cohort comprised 710 or so healthy bone marrow donors. Cohort members were all nominally healthy when sampled, although unrecorded immune exposures were likely present. The donor tested CMV seronegative, placing the donor among the 350 or so seronegative members of the cohort. A peripheral blood sample was provided by each donor, and peripheral blood mononuclear cells were used for TCR beta sequencing. Genomic DNA was extracted from the blood cell samples with the Qiagen DNeasy Blood Extraction Kit. Study-wide conclusions, independent of this receptor: CMV serostatus was the only immune exposure information available for the cohort. This cohort had only TCR beta chains sequenced, and the lack of alpha or paired-chain data limited which features could be detected. According to a later analysis, parvovirus B19, influenza, CMV and Epstein-Barr virus appeared linked to several top co-occurrence clusters. A later analysis associated 15,000 to 20,000 TCR beta sequences with specific HLA alleles at a false discovery rate of 0.05. A later analysis found that TCR association rates varied across HLA loci, with DRB1 alleles showing the most associated TCRs and HLA-C alleles the fewest. In a later analysis, HLA-associated TCR beta chains showed more clonal expansion and lower generation probabilities than non-associated chains that were equally common. A cluster of highly shared sequence variants was judged likely to be a technical artifact of the sequencing pipeline. The classifier was reported to diagnose cytomegalovirus status with high specificity and sensitivity in both the original and validation cohorts. According to a later genetic analysis, donors in an Asian-associated ancestry cluster had fewer N-insertions in productive TCRs than the roughly 660-donor mean. When HLA alleles, especially DR and DQ, strongly co-occurred, attributing TCR associations to individual alleles was difficult. While some public TCRs were present in many individuals, most TCR sequences turned up only very rarely across donors. Linkage disequilibrium might explain the correlated functional status among segregating V segments, but an unknown experimental factor could not be ruled out. In the study, 150 to 200 TCR beta chains were listed as associated with cytomegalovirus. Some IMGT-functional V segments, including TRBV6-2 and TRBV6-3, could not be distinguished by the 87-base-pair reads and were therefore excluded. A further reported finding was that TCR beta sequences accurately predicted the HLA-A and HLA-B alleles for most subjects in the first cohort. Most CMV-associated TCR beta chains appeared to be HLA-restricted in a later analysis, and the HLA associations seemed to be driven largely by CMV exposure. A later genetic analysis associated a missense DCLRE1C variant with V-gene and J-gene trimming of TCR beta chains, and an independent cohort replicated the association. An earlier analysis of approximately 570 of the donors showed that most TCR beta V segments appeared in productive rearrangements either about 87% or about 30% of the time, which broadly matched IMGT annotations. The authors suggested that the approach could potentially be generalized to other disease states and immunological phenotypes. Roughly uniform sequencing depth across donors was assumed in presence/absence analyses, although this assumption may not hold. A few of the identified cytomegalovirus-associated TCR beta chains were confirmed in vitro to be specific for cytomegalovirus antigens. Over 15 rarely observed V segments, including chromosome 9 orphons, were excluded from the earlier analysis of several hundred of the donors because counts were too low. Because some donors lacked HLA typing at each locus, the association tests relied only on the typed subset.

The receptor was isolated from a man younger than 40 in good health and CMV-seronegative. This chain joins TRBV6-5 to TRBJ2-5; 9 nucleotides in the junction match TRBD2. Sample: PBMCs. The CDR3 region has the sequence CASSSGLAGTQYF. The DNA sequence is TGTGCCAGCAGTTCGGGACTAGCAGGGACCCAGTACTTC.